What follows are 32 T cell receptor beta chains derived from one specimen sequenced in a study of blood T cell repertoires in COVID-19 (dated by TCRdb to 2018 to 2020). The method behind the library was the immunoSEQ multiplex PCR assay. TCRdb stores this immuneACCESS table with in-frame sequences only. Part of the clones is absent; in the studies checked, under half of the shortfall reflects unresolved V genes, and no reason is known for the rest. The table for this sample lists 310,000 or so clones; around 89% of them were counted only once. 6.4% of the sample goes to the ten largest clones. Sequencing was carried out using peripheral blood. These TCRs come from a man younger than 35 who had recovered from COVID-19.

This sequence joins TRBV18 and TRBJ1-2, with TRBD1 identical over 8 bases. The CDR3 runs 15 residues. The V gene end was trimmed by 0 bases and the J gene end by 4 bases; junction bases not matched to a gene: 4. Germline values: CDR1 KGHSH, CDR2 LQKENI. As DNA, the CDR3 is TGTGCCAGCTCACCACCGGGGACAGGTGTCTATGGCTACACCTTC. Its translation: CASSPPGTGVYGYTF.

The gene calls are TRBV4-1 and TRBJ2-7, with 12 positions matching TRBD2. The V gene end was trimmed by 4 bases and the J gene end by 4 bases; junction bases not matched to a gene: 5. Germline CDR1 and CDR2: MGHRA and YSYEKL. The CDR3 is 15 amino acids. The CDR3 region has the DNA TGCGCCAGCAGCCGGCTAGCGGGAGGGCCGTACGAGCAGTACTTC. Amino acids: CASSRLAGGPYEQYF.

The table lists this clone with a few counts. V and J are TRBV7-8 and TRBJ2-1, with a weak D call TRBD2 (6 bases). Germline loops: CDR1 SGHVS, CDR2 FQNEAQ. The V and J ends lost 4 bases and 6 bases respectively, with 16 bases between them. The CDR3 has 15 residues. The CDR3 region has the DNA TGTGCCAGCAGCTCGACTAGTGGAGGGACCAATGAGCAGTTCTTC. This gives the protein CASSSTSGGTNEQFF.

CDR3 loop: CASSPLAGGPGTGELFF. CDR3 in DNA: TGTGCCAGCAGCCCACTAGCGGGGGGGCCTGGCACCGGGGAGCTGTTTTTT. The chain links TRBV9 to TRBJ2-2, with 13 bases matching TRBD2. This CDR3 comprises 17 residues. Trimming took 4 bases from V and 4 from J; bases not matched to a gene: 7. The germline gives CDR1 SGDLS, CDR2 YYNGEE.

With regard to this clone: This sample also contains other DNA sequences that code for the same CDR3. V is TRBV4-1 and J is TRBJ1-4, with a tentative D call TRBD1 (5 bases). Trimming took 2 bases from V and 4 from J, leaving 11 bases between them. The CDR3 is 15 amino acids. CDR1 MGHRA and CDR2 YSYEKL come from the germline V gene. CDR3 sequence reads: CASSQPRQSNEKLFF. The CDR3 bases are TGCGCCAGCAGCCAACCCCGACAGAGTAATGAAAAACTGTTTTTT.

The chain uses TRBV7-2 and TRBJ2-7; TRBD2 might be the D (5 bases). This CDR3 region has 15 residues. Trimming removed 5 bases at V and 5 bases at J, with 19 bases between. Germline CDR1 is SGHTA and CDR2 is FQGNSA. The CDR3: CASSPLLVGTHEQYF. As DNA, the CDR3 is TGTGCCAGCAGCCCGTTACTAGTCGGAACCCACGAGCAGTACTTC. Based on the CDR3 plus reference TRBV7-2 and TRBJ2-7, the full variable domain is GAGVSQSPSNKVTEKGKDVELRCDPISGHTALYWYRQSLGQGLEFLIYFQGNSAPDKSGLPSDRFSAERTGGSVSTLTIQRTQQEDSAVYLCASSPLLVGTHEQYFGPGTRLTVT.

J is TRBJ1-4 and V is TRBV6-1, with D perhaps TRBD1 (6 bases). Trimming shortened V by 2 bases and J by 4 bases, and 11 bases separated the two germline ends. Germline V gene data show CDR1 as MNHNS and CDR2 as SASEGT. This CDR3 is built from 15 residues. CDR3 sequence: CASSEWGGINEKLFF. In nucleotides, the CDR3 is TGTGCCAGCAGTGAATGGGGGGGCATTAATGAAAAACTGTTTTTT.

This chain joins TRBV2 and TRBJ1-4; D is possibly TRBD1 (6 bases). Germline CDR1 SNHLY, CDR2 FYNNEI. This CDR3 comprises 15 residues. The germline V and J ends were trimmed by 3 bases and 2 bases, with 10 bases remaining between them. CDR3: CASSDITGTNEKLFF. CDR3 DNA: TGTGCCAGCAGTGATATCACAGGGACTAATGAAAAACTGTTTTTT. The variable domain in full, with the rest retrieved from reference TRBV2 and TRBJ1-4, is EPEVTQTPSHQVTQMGQEVILRCVPISNHLYFYWYRQILGQKVEFLVSFYNNEISEKSEIFDDQFSVERPDGSNFTLKIRSTKLEDSAMYFCASSDITGTNEKLFFGSGTQLSVL.

This clone was counted between two and nine times. The J gene is TRBJ1-6, the V gene TRBV2; D possibly corresponds to TRBD1 (5 bases). This CDR3 is built from 15 residues. The V gene lost 6 bases and the J gene lost 6 bases, with 15 bases spanning the gap. Germline-derived CDR1 and CDR2 are SNHLY and FYNNEI. CDR3 bases: TGTGCCAGCAGGGGGGGAGGGGCTGGTAATTCACCCCTCCACTTT. Translation gives CASRGGGAGNSPLHF.

The chain couples TRBV27 to TRBJ1-5, with D unclear. There are 14 residues in the CDR3. V was clipped by 5 bases and J by 3 bases, with 11 bases between them. Germline-derived CDR1 and CDR2 are MNHEY and SMNVEV (reference sequence). The CDR3 DNA is TGTGCCAGCAGTAGACAAGGTTACAATCAGCCCCAGCATTTT. It yields the protein CASSRQGYNQPQHF.

This clone was observed a single time. This chain uses TRBV6-5 with TRBJ1-4, with D possibly being TRBD1 (5 bases). V shed 7 bases and J shed 4 bases, with 16 bases lying between them. This CDR3 is 15 amino acids long. Germline-derived CDR1 and CDR2 are MNHEY and SVGAGI. The CDR3 DNA is TGTGCCAGCAAACTAGCAGACAGACTTAATGAAAAACTGTTTTTT. Its protein product is CASKLADRLNEKLFF.

The chain links TRBV6-2 or TRBV6-3 to TRBJ2-3, with D hard to call. Trimming left V 4 bases short and J 4 bases short, with 9 bases between. CDR1 MNHEY and CDR2 SVGEGT come from the germline V gene. The CDR3 has 13 amino acids. Written as DNA, the CDR3 is TGTGCCAGCAGTTCCCGCCGGGCAGATACGCAGTATTTT. Protein sequence: CASSSRRADTQYF.

The chain carries TRBV5-5 and TRBJ2-7, with 7 bases identical to TRBD1. Germline assignment: CDR1 SGHKS and CDR2 YYEKEE (reference sequence). With 2 bases clipped from V and 3 bases from J, the junction kept 2 bases outside the gene matches. The CDR3 runs 13 residues. The CDR3 sequence is CASSLGQVYEQYF. As DNA, the CDR3 is TGTGCCAGCAGCTTAGGACAGGTCTACGAGCAGTACTTC.

Details on this clone: Germline is not matched at one junction end, which may reflect a read error. This CDR3 is CASNPPPGGEAQYF. CDR3 in DNA: TGTGCCAGCAACCCCCCGCCAGGGGGAGAGGCCCAGTACTTC. The chain uses TRBV7-9 and TRBJ2-5; 7 bases map to TRBD1. From germline, CDR1 is SEHNR and CDR2 FQNEAQ (reference sequence). This CDR3 is 14 amino acids long.

There are a few counts of this clone. The chain recombines TRBV7-9 with TRBJ2-1; D possibly corresponds to TRBD2 (6 bases). The CDR3 is made up of 13 amino acids. Trimming took 6 bases from V and 8 from J, leaving 14 bases between them. Per germline, CDR1 SEHNR and CDR2 FQNEAQ (reference sequence). CDR3 amino acids: CASSFGGIYEQFF. CDR3 nucleotide sequence: TGTGCCAGCAGTTTCGGGGGTATCTATGAGCAGTTCTTC.

The table lists this clone with a count of one. The chain is built from TRBV3-1 (or the pseudogene TRBV3-2) and TRBJ2-5; 9 bases match TRBD1. CDR3 size: 16 residues. Germline lookup yields CDR1 LGHDT and CDR2 YNNKEL (reference sequence). Trimming removed 0 bases from V and 5 bases from J; junction bases left unmatched: 7. CDR3 protein: CASSQDLTGGEETQYF. The DNA for the CDR3 is TGTGCCAGCAGCCAAGATTTGACAGGGGGAGAGGAGACCCAGTACTTC.

The chain employs TRBV2 and TRBJ2-7, with 9 nucleotides matching TRBD2. The CDR3 runs 17 residues. The germline gives CDR1 SNHLY, CDR2 FYNNEI. V dropped 1 base and J dropped 0; count of bases not matched to a gene: 7. DNA for the CDR3: TGTGCCAGCAGTGAAGAATTTGAGACTAGCGGCTCCTACGAGCAGTACTTC. Amino acids: CASSEEFETSGSYEQYF.

The rearrangement joins TRBV25-1 to TRBJ1-2, with 12 nucleotides matching TRBD1. Germline lookup yields CDR1 MGHDK and CDR2 SYGVNS. This CDR3 has 17 residues. The ends lost 5 bases at V and 4 bases at J; junction bases unmatched: 11. CDR3 in amino acids: CASSPGQGAGWGYGYTF. As DNA, the CDR3 is TGTGCCAGCAGTCCGGGACAGGGGGCAGGTTGGGGCTATGGCTACACCTTC.

The gene calls are TRBV18 and TRBJ2-7; D is uncertain. Germline V gene data show CDR1 as KGHSH and CDR2 as LQKENI. V lost 2 bases, J lost 5 bases, and 7 bases lay in between. This CDR3 has 12 amino acids. CDR3 nucleotides: TGTGCCAGCTCACCAATGGCAGACGAGCAGTACTTC. Translation: CASSPMADEQYF.

The rearrangement links TRBV4-1 to TRBJ2-1; weak D call: TRBD1 (5 bases). Germline V CDR1 and CDR2: MGHRA, YSYEKL. This CDR3 comprises 12 residues. Trimming took 2 bases from V and 10 from J, leaving 9 bases between them. CDR3 loop: CASSQTKGEQFF. For the CDR3, the DNA is TGCGCCAGCAGCCAAACCAAGGGGGAGCAGTTCTTC.

J is TRBJ2-5 and V is TRBV11-2; D possibly corresponds to TRBD2 (7 bases). This CDR3 contains 14 residues. With 1 base removed from V and 4 bases from J, the gap between germline ends came to 10 bases. CDR1 is SGHAT and CDR2 is FQNNGV in the germline V gene. The CDR3 protein is CASSLARGGETQYF. DNA for the CDR3: TGTGCCAGCAGCTTAGCGAGGGGGGGAGAGACCCAGTACTTC.

The CDR3 loop is CAIRAGQGSQNQPQHF. The CDR3 region has the DNA TGTGCCATCAGAGCCGGACAGGGTTCGCAAAATCAGCCCCAGCATTTT. The chain has TRBV10-3 and TRBJ1-5, with TRBD1 matching 8 bases. V gave up 6 bases and J gave up 4 bases; unmatched junction bases: 11. The CDR3 has 16 amino acids. Germline V gene sequence: CDR1 ENHRY, CDR2 SYGVKD.

The chain is built from TRBV7-2 and TRBJ2-2; D not certain. CDR1 SGHTA and CDR2 FQGNSA come from the germline V gene. CDR3 length equals 14 residues. V was shortened by 1 base and J by 4 bases, with 7 bases between the two germline ends. The CDR3 bases are TGTGCCAGCAGCTTAGTTCGCGCCACCGGGGAGCTGTTTTTT. Translation gives CASSLVRATGELFF.

V is TRBV5-1 and J is TRBJ1-1, with 9 positions matching TRBD1. CDR1 and CDR2 (germline): SGHRS, YFSETQ. The CDR3 totals 13 residues. With 4 bases clipped from V and 3 bases from J, the junction kept 1 base outside the gene matches. This CDR3 is CASSRTGDTEAFF. CDR3 bases: TGCGCCAGCAGCCGGACAGGGGACACTGAAGCTTTCTTT. The whole variable domain, filled in from reference TRBV5-1 and TRBJ1-1, reads KAGVTQTPRYLIKTRGQQVTLSCSPISGHRSVSWYQQTPGQGLQFLFEYFSETQRNKGNFPGRFSGRQFSNSRSEMNVSTLELGDSALYLCASSRTGDTEAFFGQGTRLTVV.

The rearrangement links TRBV10-1 to TRBJ2-3; the match to TRBD2 covers 8 bases. The CDR3 runs 15 residues. Germline-derived CDR1 and CDR2 are WNHNN and SYGVQD (reference sequence). V shed 3 bases and J 3 bases; nucleotides not matched to a gene: 5. This chain's CDR3 is CASSDGVAGTDTQYF. The CDR3 bases are TGCGCCAGCAGTGATGGGGTAGCGGGAACAGATACGCAGTATTTT.

The chain recombines TRBV5-6 with TRBJ2-7; 8 bases are shared with TRBD1. Trimming removed 3 bases from V and 5 bases from J; junction bases left unmatched: 7. Germline CDR1 is SGHDT and CDR2 is YYEEEE. This CDR3 is 14 amino acids long. In DNA, the CDR3 is TGTGCCAGCAGCTCCCGGGACAGGTTCAACGAGCAGTACTTC. It codes for CASSSRDRFNEQYF.

The chain employs TRBV7-9 and TRBJ2-2; TRBD1 matches 7 bases. The junction had 5 bases not matched to a gene; V was cut back by 5 bases and J by 5 bases. There are 14 residues in the CDR3. Germline V gene data show CDR1 as SEHNR and CDR2 as FQNEAQ (reference sequence). The CDR3 region has the DNA TGTGCCAGCAGCCAACAGGGGAAAACCGGGGAGCTGTTTTTT. This translates into CASSQQGKTGELFF.

This chain connects TRBV5-5 to TRBJ2-7, with TRBD2 matching 10 bases. The CDR3 has 14 residues. V gave up 7 bases and J gave up 6 bases; unmatched junction bases: 10. Per germline, CDR1 SGHKS and CDR2 YYEKEE (reference sequence). CDR3 in amino acids: CASSLKTSGTEQYF. CDR3 sequence (DNA): TGTGCCAGCTCCTTAAAAACTAGCGGGACCGAGCAGTACTTC.

The chain joins TRBV30 to TRBJ1-3, with 7 bases matching TRBD1. The CDR3 loop spans 16 amino acids. Germline CDR1 and CDR2: GTSNPN and SVGIG (reference sequence). The CDR3 here is CAVDIGGSASGNTIYF. In DNA form, the CDR3 reads TGTGCTGTTGATATAGGGGGCTCTGCCTCTGGAAACACCATATATTTT.

The V gene is TRBV30, the J gene TRBJ1-2; perhaps TRBD1 as D (5 bases). Between the trimmed V and J ends, which lost 0 bases and 7 bases, there was a span of 12 bases. This CDR3 contains 13 residues. Germline lookup yields CDR1 GTSNPN and CDR2 SVGIG (reference sequence). CDR3 nucleotide sequence: TGTGCCTGGAGTGTGGTGTCCGGGGGTGGCTACACCTTC. The encoded protein is CAWSVVSGGGYTF.

The chain employs TRBV18 and TRBJ2-7; 7 bases are a match to TRBD1. From germline, CDR1 is KGHSH and CDR2 LQKENI. The J segment lost 2 bases and the V segment lost 3 bases, leaving 7 bases of the junction unmatched. The CDR3 sequence is 15 residues long. Written as DNA, the CDR3 is TGTGCCAGCTCACCTCCATGGGGACAGACCTACGAGCAGTACTTC. It codes for CASSPPWGQTYEQYF.

CDR3 amino acids: CASSPSSGGSYEQYF. CDR3 nucleotide sequence: TGTGCCAGCTCACCTTCTAGCGGGGGCTCCTACGAGCAGTACTTC. The chain recombines TRBV18 with TRBJ2-7, with 10 bases that match TRBD2. Per the germline V gene, CDR1 is KGHSH and CDR2 is LQKENI. The CDR3 totals 15 residues. V lost 3 bases and J lost 0; bases outside the gene matches: 2.